One sample yielded the 26 T cell receptor beta chains listed below, sequenced in a study of PD-L1 blockade in urothelial cancer. The time point was: pretreatment peripheral blood. Assay: immunoSEQ multiplex PCR; the TCRdb copy retains only in-frame clones and omits some. The sample holds approximately 50,000 clones; about 88% are singletons and the top ten take more than 3%. Material: PBMCs, obtained around atezolizumab (anti-PD-L1) treatment. The receptors derive from a man in his 70s with urothelial cancer.

This clone was found once. V gene TRBV5-1 combines with J gene TRBJ2-2, with TRBD2 identical over 9 bases. V lost 0 bases, J lost 2 bases, and 2 bases stayed unmatched. The V gene's germline CDR1 is SGHRS and CDR2 YFSETQ. This CDR3 spans 16 amino acids. The CDR3 loop is CASSLGGLANTGELFF. DNA of the CDR3: TGCGCCAGCAGCTTGGGGGGACTAGCAAACACCGGGGAGCTGTTTTTT. Using reference TRBV5-1 and TRBJ2-2 for the parts outside the CDR3, the full variable domain is KAGVTQTPRYLIKTRGQQVTLSCSPISGHRSVSWYQQTPGQGLQFLFEYFSETQRNKGNFPGRFSGRQFSNSRSEMNVSTLELGDSALYLCASSLGGLANTGELFFGEGSRLTVL.

The chain joins TRBV2 to TRBJ1-2; D unresolved. The CDR3 is 15 residues long. Trimming left V 6 bases short and J 4 bases short, with 18 bases between. CDR1 is SNHLY and CDR2 is FYNNEI in the germline V gene. The CDR3 protein is CASRPGGGRFYGYTF. The CDR3 nucleotides are TGTGCCAGCAGACCTGGTGGAGGCAGATTCTATGGCTACACCTTC.

This clone was picked up one time. J is TRBJ2-1 and V is TRBV19, with 7 bases fitting TRBD2. Germline CDR1 is LNHDA and CDR2 is SQIVND (reference sequence). The CDR3 totals 15 residues. V shed 5 bases and J 5 bases; nucleotides not matched to a gene: 9. CDR3 loop: CASSPKAGPNNEQFF. CDR3 DNA sequence: TGTGCCAGTAGTCCCAAAGCGGGGCCGAACAATGAGCAGTTCTTC.

The table lists this clone with a count of one. This chain joins TRBV4-1 and TRBJ2-3; 8 bases align to TRBD1. The CDR3 extends over 15 amino acids. The ends lost 1 base at V and 4 bases at J; junction bases unmatched: 4. The germline V gene encodes CDR1 MGHRA and CDR2 YSYEKL. The CDR3: CASSQADREADTQYF. As DNA, the CDR3 is TGCGCCAGCAGCCAAGCGGACAGGGAAGCAGATACGCAGTATTTT.

The genes are TRBV19 and TRBJ2-5, with 7 bases fitting TRBD2. The ends lost 7 bases at V and 1 base at J; junction bases unmatched: 9. Germline CDR1 and CDR2: LNHDA and SQIVND (reference sequence). The CDR3 is 15 amino acids. CDR3 region: CASTPRGRGQETQYF. The CDR3 bases are TGTGCCAGTACCCCTCGAGGGAGGGGCCAAGAGACCCAGTACTTC.

The chain joins TRBV11-2 to TRBJ2-2; the D gene is possibly TRBD2 (6 bases). V lost 3 bases and J 3 bases, leaving 8 bases between the germline ends. Germline-derived CDR1 and CDR2 are SGHAT and FQNNGV. This CDR3 comprises 14 residues. CDR3 DNA: TGTGCCAGCAGCTTCGGAGGGCACACCGGGGAGCTGTTTTTT. Translating gives CASSFGGHTGELFF.

This chain joins TRBV5-1 and TRBJ2-7; TRBD2 agrees at 8 bases. The germline CDR1 and CDR2 sequences are SGHRS and YFSETQ. V lost 4 bases and J lost 7; bases outside the gene matches: 10. The CDR3 extends over 14 amino acids. Here the CDR3 reads CASSKEREPREQYF. The CDR3 DNA reads TGCGCCAGCAGCAAAGAGCGGGAGCCGAGGGAGCAGTACTTC.

The chain carries TRBV5-1 and TRBJ2-7, with 11 bases aligning to TRBD2. CDR1 is SGHRS and CDR2 is YFSETQ in the germline V gene. The V gene end was trimmed by 1 base and the J gene end by 4 bases; junction bases not matched to a gene: 7. The CDR3 sequence is 16 residues long. CDR3 coding DNA: TGCGCCAGCAGCTTGACCCTAGCGGGAGGAGGATACGAGCAGTACTTC. Residues: CASSLTLAGGGYEQYF.

The chain joins TRBV19 to TRBJ1-4, with D tentatively TRBD1 (5 bases). V gave up 5 bases and J gave up 7 bases, with 20 bases separating them. The V gene's germline CDR1 is LNHDA and CDR2 SQIVND (reference sequence). The CDR3 sequence is 16 residues long. This chain's CDR3 is CASSAPIVPGGEKLFF. DNA for the CDR3: TGTGCCAGTAGTGCGCCGATCGTACCCGGGGGTGAAAAACTGTTTTTT.

The DNA for the CDR3 is TGTGCCAGCAGGTCAATCACACTTCCGGGACTCCAGGCGAGTGGTGAGCAGTTCTTC. It yields the protein CASRSITLPGLQASGEQFF. J is TRBJ2-1 and V is TRBV2; possible D gene TRBD2, 6 bases. CDR3 length: 19 residues. Germline V lookup: CDR1 SNHLY, CDR2 FYNNEI. V lost 6 bases and J 9 bases, leaving 33 bases between the germline ends.

J is TRBJ1-2 and V is TRBV5-1; weak D call: TRBD1 (5 bases). The CDR3 is 12 amino acids. Germline loops: CDR1 SGHRS, CDR2 YFSETQ. V was cut by 7 bases and J by 8 bases, with 15 bases left in between. The CDR3 DNA sequence: TGCGCCAGCGAGGAGGGAGGGGAGGGCTACACCTTC. Translation gives CASEEGGEGYTF. The full variable domain, in which reference TRBV5-1 and TRBJ1-2 provide the parts outside the CDR3, is KAGVTQTPRYLIKTRGQQVTLSCSPISGHRSVSWYQQTPGQGLQFLFEYFSETQRNKGNFPGRFSGRQFSNSRSEMNVSTLELGDSALYLCASEEGGEGYTFGSGTRLTVV.

The V and J genes are TRBV28 and TRBJ2-5; D ambiguous. In germline, CDR1 is MDHEN, CDR2 SYDVKM. The CDR3 totals 12 residues. V was trimmed by 5 bases and J by 0 bases, leaving 4 bases between them. The chain's CDR3 is CASSPDQETQYF. The CDR3 DNA sequence: TGTGCCAGCAGTCCCGACCAAGAGACCCAGTACTTC.

The J gene is TRBJ1-2, the V gene TRBV27, with TRBD1 matching over 8 bases. CDR1 and CDR2 (germline): MNHEY, SMNVEV (reference sequence). The CDR3 covers 14 residues. Unmatched junction bases numbered 6, after V lost 5 bases and J lost 4 bases. The CDR3 region has the DNA TGTGCCAGCAGTCCTTCAGGGGGCGGCTATGGCTACACCTTC. Encoded protein: CASSPSGGGYGYTF.

The rearrangement links TRBV5-4 to TRBJ1-4, with 11 bases identical to TRBD1. Germline assignment: CDR1 SGHNT and CDR2 YYREEE (reference sequence). Trimming at V came to 3 bases and at J to 6 bases, leaving 4 bases not matched to a gene. This CDR3 is 15 amino acids long. CDR3 in amino acids: CASSYRTGGHEKLFF. The DNA of the CDR3 is TGTGCCAGCAGCTACAGGACAGGGGGCCATGAAAAACTGTTTTTT.

The gene calls are TRBV6-5 and TRBJ2-5; 9 bases are shared with TRBD2. In germline, CDR1 is MNHEY, CDR2 SVGAGI. The CDR3 sequence is 15 residues long. Trimming removed 7 bases from V and 3 bases from J; junction bases left unmatched: 9. Here the CDR3 reads CASMIGERGEETQYF. Here the CDR3 DNA reads TGTGCCAGCATGATTGGTGAGCGGGGGGAAGAGACCCAGTACTTC.

The chain combines TRBV19 with TRBJ2-7; tentatively, D is TRBD2 (6 bases). Germline CDR1 LNHDA, CDR2 SQIVND (reference sequence). Trimming removed 7 bases from V and 2 bases from J, with 15 bases in between. The CDR3 extends over 14 amino acids. The CDR3 sequence: CASTTRGGTYEQYF. Here the CDR3 DNA reads TGTGCCAGTACTACGAGGGGAGGTACCTACGAGCAGTACTTC.

V is TRBV19 and J is TRBJ2-3; 9 bases map to TRBD2. The CDR3 is made up of 15 amino acids. Trimming at V came to 5 bases and at J to 0 bases, leaving 3 bases not matched to a gene. Germline V gene sequence: CDR1 LNHDA, CDR2 SQIVND (reference sequence). Here the CDR3 reads CASSETSGSTDTQYF. CDR3 bases: TGTGCCAGTAGTGAAACTAGCGGGAGCACAGATACGCAGTATTTT.

The V and J genes are TRBV28 and TRBJ1-4; TRBD1 is a possible D gene (5 bases). Germline V gene sequence: CDR1 MDHEN, CDR2 SYDVKM. Trimming took off 7 bases at V and 0 bases at J, with 15 bases between the two ends. The CDR3 has 16 residues. The CDR3 protein is CASTPAGRATNEKLFF. CDR3 nucleotide sequence: TGTGCCAGCACCCCCGCCGGCAGGGCAACTAATGAAAAACTGTTTTTT.

The chain has TRBV5-4 and TRBJ2-5; tentative D call: TRBD2 (5 bases). The length of the CDR3 is 13 residues. Looked up from germline, CDR1 is SGHNT and CDR2 is YYREEE (reference sequence). V was cut by 4 bases and J by 4 bases, with 11 bases left in between. CDR3 sequence reads: CASSDGKTETQYF. The CDR3 DNA is TGTGCCAGCAGCGACGGGAAAACAGAGACCCAGTACTTC.

This clone was recorded only once. The rearrangement links TRBV18 to TRBJ2-4, with D perhaps TRBD1 (5 bases). Germline V lookup: CDR1 KGHSH, CDR2 LQKENI. CDR3 length equals 14 residues. Trimming pared 2 bases from V and 4 bases from J, leaving 9 bases between. DNA of the CDR3: TGTGCCAGCTCACCATCCTCAGGGAAAAACATTCAGTACTTC. It is translated as CASSPSSGKNIQYF.

This sequence joins TRBV28 and TRBJ2-7; 7 bases line up with TRBD1. Per germline, CDR1 MDHEN and CDR2 SYDVKM. After removal of 6 bases from V and 3 bases from J, the junction contained 8 bases not matched to a gene. CDR3 length: 14 amino acids. CDR3 sequence reads: CASRNRGSGYEQYF. For the CDR3, the DNA is TGTGCCAGCAGGAACAGGGGAAGCGGCTACGAGCAGTACTTC.

The gene calls are TRBV2 and TRBJ1-2, with unresolved D. V shed 3 bases and J shed 8 bases, with 16 bases lying between them. Per the germline V gene, CDR1 is SNHLY and CDR2 is FYNNEI. The CDR3 runs 14 residues. The CDR3 DNA follows: TGTGCCAGCAGTGACTCGCTAGGAAGAACGGGCTACACCTTC. This sequence encodes CASSDSLGRTGYTF.

The chain joins TRBV10-3 to TRBJ2-7; weak D call: TRBD2 (6 bases). Germline CDR1 ENHRY, CDR2 SYGVKD. Trimming removed 0 bases from V and 2 bases from J, with 11 bases in between. There are 15 residues in the CDR3. The CDR3 spells CAISESNRGAYEQYF. CDR3 in DNA: TGTGCCATCAGTGAGTCGAACCGCGGGGCCTACGAGCAGTACTTC.

This rearrangement joins TRBV2 to TRBJ2-1; 10 bases map to TRBD2. The CDR3 is 15 residues long. Germline CDR1 reads SNHLY; CDR2 reads FYNNEI. The trim removed 6 bases at V and 3 bases at J, leaving 5 bases unmatched. CDR3: CASSLTSGVYNEQFF. DNA of the CDR3: TGTGCCAGCAGCCTCACTAGCGGGGTCTACAATGAGCAGTTCTTC.

V gene TRBV4-2 combines with J gene TRBJ2-4; 9 bases line up with TRBD2. This CDR3 has 16 amino acids. V trimming: 4 bases; J trimming: 4 bases; junction bases outside the gene matches: 8. In germline, CDR1 is LGHNA, CDR2 YNFKEQ. The CDR3 is CASSPTSSGGKNIQYF. The CDR3 nucleotides are TGTGCCAGCAGCCCGACCTCCAGCGGGGGGAAAAACATTCAGTACTTC.

V and J are TRBV7-6 and TRBJ2-5; TRBD1 matches 8 bases. The junction had 10 bases not matched to a gene; V was cut back by 5 bases and J by 2 bases. This CDR3 is built from 16 residues. Germline CDR1 and CDR2: SGHVS and FNYEAQ. This CDR3 reads CASSTRTGSVQETQYF. The CDR3 nucleotides read TGTGCCAGCAGCACTCGGACAGGGAGTGTTCAAGAGACCCAGTACTTC.